A single sample is the source of the 8 T cell receptor beta chains below, sequenced in a study of CD8 T cells in Susac syndrome. It was with random hexamers that 0.5 to 1 ug RNA was reverse transcribed. TCRdb reprocessed the immunoSEQ multiplex PCR reads with MiXCR, giving one entry per CDR3 protein. The table shows more than 65,000 distinct CDR3 sequences, with 95% occurring only once. Sequencing was carried out using CD8+ T cells from PBMCs. The origin of the receptors is a human donor in good health.

The V and J genes are TRBV7-2 and TRBJ2-1; D gene ambiguous. Germline lookup yields CDR1 SGHTA and CDR2 FQGNSA. The CDR3 is made up of 15 amino acids. The V end was cut by 6 bases, the J end by 0 bases, with 12 bases between. The CDR3 spells CASRLSLSSYNEQFF. CDR3 coding DNA: TGTGCCAGCAGGCTCAGCCTTAGCTCCTACAATGAGCAGTTCTTC.

V usage is TRBV20-1 and J usage is TRBJ2-7; D tentatively fits TRBD1 or TRBD2 (5 bases each). This CDR3 is 13 amino acids long. Deletions cut 4 bases from V and 3 bases from J, with 13 bases between. Germline V gene data show CDR1 as DFQATT and CDR2 as SNEGSKA (reference sequence). CDR3 nucleotide sequence: TGCAGTGCTACCGGGACCGTGGACTACGAGCAGTACTTC. It translates to CSATGTVDYEQYF.

This chain connects TRBV7-9 to TRBJ1-5; no reliable D call. V lost 7 bases, J lost 12 bases, and 16 bases lay in between. The CDR3 covers 12 residues. CDR1 and CDR2 from the germline V gene are SEHNR and FQNEAQ (reference sequence). CDR3 DNA sequence: TGTGCCAGCACCCTAGGTATAGGAGACCAGCATTTT. Its translation: CASTLGIGDQHF.

The chain combines TRBV6-2 or TRBV6-3 with TRBJ2-5; D is possibly TRBD2 (5 bases). CDR3 length: 14 residues. Germline CDR1 and CDR2: MNHEY and SVGEGT. The V and J ends lost 6 bases and 1 base respectively, with 12 bases between them. This CDR3 reads CASSPKEGQETQYF. DNA of the CDR3: TGTGCCAGCAGCCCCAAAGAGGGCCAAGAGACCCAGTACTTC.

CDR3 bases: TGTGCCAGCAGTTGGACAGGGCCGGGCACCGGGGAGCTGTTTTTT. Its translation is CASSWTGPGTGELFF. This chain links TRBV12-3 or TRBV12-4 with TRBJ2-2; 8 positions match TRBD1. The trim removed 4 bases at V and 4 bases at J, leaving 5 bases unmatched. This CDR3 is built from 15 residues.

This clonotype was seen just once. The chain's CDR3 is CASSPDGAETQYF. The DNA for the CDR3 is TGTGCCAGCAGCCCCGACGGAGCGGAGACCCAGTACTTC. The rearrangement links TRBV7-9 to TRBJ2-5; no firm D call. The CDR3 runs 13 residues. Trimming cost V 5 bases and J 5 bases, with 12 bases left between them. Germline values: CDR1 SEHNR, CDR2 FQNEAQ (reference sequence). Drawing the rest from reference TRBV7-9 and TRBJ2-5, the complete variable domain is DTGVSQNPRHKITKRGQNVTFRCDPISEHNRLYWYRQTLGQGPEFLTYFQNEAQLEKSRLLSDRFSAERPKGSFSTLEIQRTEQGDSAMYLCASSPDGAETQYFGPGTRLLVL.

The CDR3 sequence is CASSQDRTGGNTEAFF. In nucleotides, the CDR3 is TGTGCCAGCAGCCAAGATAGAACAGGGGGAAACACTGAAGCTTTCTTT. The chain couples TRBV3-1 to TRBJ1-1; 8 nucleotides match TRBD1. V was clipped by 0 bases and J by 2 bases; unmatched bases: 5. The CDR3 is made up of 16 amino acids. Germline-derived CDR1 and CDR2 are LGHDT and YNNKEL (reference sequence).

The chain links TRBV4-1 to TRBJ2-5; D gene ambiguous. V was clipped by 5 bases and J by 1 base, with 11 bases between them. Germline-derived CDR1 and CDR2 are MGHRA and YSYEKL. The CDR3 is 14 residues long. The CDR3 spells CASSEKGSQETQYF. CDR3 DNA sequence: TGCGCCAGCAGCGAAAAGGGATCCCAAGAGACCCAGTACTTC.